Each of the 9 T cell receptor beta chains below was sequenced from the same sample in a study of T cell repertoires in cytomegalovirus infection (dated by TCRdb to the late 2010s). The instrument was an Illumina HiSeq 1500. TCRdb reprocessing: public reads trimmed at Q25 with fastp, clones called with MiXCR, in-frame beta chains kept. Each CDR3 protein appears once, grouped with its most common genes and DNA. The sample has about 570,000 distinct CDR3 sequences on record, about 40% of them singletons. The ten largest clones take up about 46% of the sample. No antigens are known for them. Sample treatment or condition, as interpreted from the label and publication: in vitro stimulation with specific CMV peptide epitopes to enrich CMV-specific T cells. Sequences were derived from cultured PBMCs, sampled from culture after CMV antigen stimulation. The receptors shown here come from a human donor in good health (CMV status not recorded). Some clones in this sample may be carry-over from other donors' samples.

The chain employs TRBV7-9 and TRBJ1-1, with TRBD1 matching over 9 bases. Unmatched junction bases numbered 11, after V lost 5 bases and J lost 4 bases. The CDR3 covers 16 residues. CDR1 and CDR2 from the germline V gene are SEHNR and FQNEAQ (reference sequence). The CDR3 loop is CASSPGTGILGTEAFF. The CDR3 nucleotides read TGTGCCAGCAGCCCCGGGACAGGGATTTTGGGCACTGAAGCTTTCTTT.

This clonotype was detected a few times. The rearrangement links TRBV11-2 to TRBJ1-4; D gene uncertain. The V end lost 4 bases, the J end lost 3 bases, and 12 bases lay between the germline ends. Germline lookup yields CDR1 SGHAT and CDR2 FQNNGV. The CDR3 length is 15 residues. In DNA form, the CDR3 reads TGTGCCAGCAGCTCGACTGGGGTCCCTAATGAAAAACTGTTTTTT. It codes for CASSSTGVPNEKLFF.

As for this clonotype: One end of the junction is discordant with germline, which a read error may explain. The rearrangement joins TRBV7-8 to TRBJ2-1, with 8 bases that match TRBD2. The CDR3 extends over 16 amino acids. In germline, CDR1 is SGHVS, CDR2 FQNEAQ. CDR3: CASSLVRTSFYNEQIF. CDR3 in DNA: TGTGCCAGCAGCTTAGTTCGGACTAGCTTCTACAATGAGCAGATCTTC.

The rearrangement uses TRBV7-8 and TRBJ2-7; D may match TRBD1 or TRBD2 (5 bases each). The V gene's germline CDR1 is SGHVS and CDR2 FQNEAQ. The CDR3 is 17 amino acids. The V end lost 7 bases, the J end lost 0 bases, and 22 bases lay between the germline ends. The CDR3: CASKSSAGTGSSYEQYF. The CDR3 nucleotides are TGTGCCAGCAAGTCCAGCGCTGGGACGGGGAGCTCCTACGAGCAGTACTTC.

The CDR3 coding sequence is TGCGCCAGCAGTGAGACAAGCCAAGAGACCCAGTACTTC. It specifies CASSETSQETQYF. The V gene is TRBV10-2, the J gene TRBJ2-5; no clear D gene. V was trimmed by 2 bases and J by 1 base, leaving 5 bases between them. CDR1 is WSHSY and CDR2 is SAAADI in the germline V gene. The CDR3 length is 13 residues.

The chain uses TRBV4-3 and TRBJ2-5, with 10 bases that match TRBD2. The length of the CDR3 is 16 residues. From germline, CDR1 is LGHNA and CDR2 YSLEER. V gave up 3 bases and J gave up 5 bases; unmatched junction bases: 9. This chain's CDR3 is CASSHGSGRAWETQYF. CDR3 bases: TGCGCCAGCAGCCACGGCAGCGGGAGGGCGTGGGAGACCCAGTACTTC.

The rearrangement uses TRBV7-2 and TRBJ1-5, with D tentatively TRBD1 (5 bases). The V gene's germline CDR1 is SGHTA and CDR2 FQGNSA. V was cut by 2 bases and J by 3 bases, with 11 bases left in between. This CDR3 is 15 amino acids long. The CDR3 is CASSLIAGANQPQHF. The CDR3 DNA is TGTGCCAGCAGCTTAATTGCCGGGGCCAATCAGCCCCAGCATTTT.

The sample holds a few counts of this clonotype. The V call is TRBV4-1, the J call TRBJ1-1, with D maybe TRBD1 (6 bases). Germline CDR1 MGHRA, CDR2 YSYEKL. The V gene lost 0 bases and the J gene lost 12 bases, with 26 bases spanning the gap. The CDR3 has 17 amino acids. This CDR3 reads CASSQDWVGGARGMSFF. For the CDR3, the DNA is TGCGCCAGCAGCCAAGATTGGGTAGGGGGGGCCCGGGGAATGTCTTTCTTT.

The genes are TRBV27 and TRBJ2-3; the D is unclear. The ends were cut back, 6 bases at V and 11 bases at J, with 18 bases in the middle. Per the germline V gene, CDR1 is MNHEY and CDR2 is SMNVEV (reference sequence). The CDR3 runs 13 residues. CDR3 in DNA: TGTGCCAGCAGCCGTGCGGCTAAAATAGGGCAGTATTTT. This encodes CASSRAAKIGQYF.